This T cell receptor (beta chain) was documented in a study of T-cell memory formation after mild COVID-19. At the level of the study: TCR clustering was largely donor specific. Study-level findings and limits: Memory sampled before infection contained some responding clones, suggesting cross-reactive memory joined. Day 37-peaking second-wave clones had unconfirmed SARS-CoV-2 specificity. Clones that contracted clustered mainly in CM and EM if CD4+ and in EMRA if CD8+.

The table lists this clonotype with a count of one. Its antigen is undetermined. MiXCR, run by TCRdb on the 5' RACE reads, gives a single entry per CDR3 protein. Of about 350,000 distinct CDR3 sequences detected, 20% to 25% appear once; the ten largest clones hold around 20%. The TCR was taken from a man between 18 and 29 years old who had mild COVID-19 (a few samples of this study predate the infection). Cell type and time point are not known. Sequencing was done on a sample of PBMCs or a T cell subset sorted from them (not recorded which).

The CDR3 protein is CASNFERGANVLTF. The CDR3, as DNA: TGTGCCAGCAACTTCGAACGGGGGGCCAACGTCCTGACTTTC. The V gene is TRBV2, the J gene TRBJ2-6; D is unclear. The CDR3 loop spans 14 amino acids. With 7 bases removed from V and 4 bases from J, the gap between germline ends came to 11 bases. Germline V lookup: CDR1 SNHLY, CDR2 FYNNEI.